Listed below are T cell receptor beta chains from one sample, sequenced in a study of blood T cells in healthy people across ages. TCRdb called the 5' RACE reads again in MiXCR, with one record for every CDR3 protein. Here the sample spans hundreds of thousands of distinct CDR3 sequences, 58% being singletons. The sequenced sample was blood. All receptors come from a man aged 25 to 45 in good health. Both conserved end residues are part of each CDR3. Each record gives: clone size, V gene, CDR3 length, D gene, J gene, CDR3 DNA, CDR3 protein. A D gene is named only where the DNA matches it firmly. Only part of the rows carry a size: once, few, many, or a class if the clone is expanded.

clone_size: few; v_call: TRBV3-1; cdr3_length: 13; d_call: NA; j_call: TRBJ2-1; cdr3_nt: TGTGCCAGCAGCCAGGGGAGGCGGAATGAGCAGTTCTTC; cdr3_aa: CASSQGRRNEQFF
clone_size: NA; v_call: TRBV14; cdr3_length: 15; d_call: TRBD1; j_call: TRBJ1-1; cdr3_nt: TGTGCCAGCAGCCGACGAGGGACAGGTATGGGAGAAGCTTTCTTT; cdr3_aa: CASSRRGTGMGEAFF
clone_size: once; v_call: TRBV11-1; cdr3_length: 16; d_call: NA; j_call: TRBJ2-1; cdr3_nt: TGTGCCAGCAGCCGCACGGGGGACACCTTCTACAATGAGCAGTTCTTC; cdr3_aa: CASSRTGDTFYNEQFF
clone_size: few; v_call: TRBV12-3/TRBV12-4; cdr3_length: 14; d_call: NA; j_call: TRBJ2-2; cdr3_nt: TGTGCCAGCAGCCTAACCAACAGTGGCGGGGAGCTGTTTTTT; cdr3_aa: CASSLTNSGGELFF
clone_size: few; v_call: TRBV7-2; cdr3_length: 11; d_call: NA; j_call: TRBJ2-3; cdr3_nt: TGTGCCAGCAGCCAGGGAGACATTCAGTATTTT; cdr3_aa: CASSQGDIQYF
clone_size: few; v_call: TRBV4-1; cdr3_length: 15; d_call: TRBD1; j_call: TRBJ1-5; cdr3_nt: TGCGCCAGCAGCAGCGGACAGGCATACAATCAGCCCCAGCATTTT; cdr3_aa: CASSSGQAYNQPQHF
clone_size: NA; v_call: TRBV7-9; cdr3_length: 17; d_call: NA; j_call: TRBJ2-7; cdr3_nt: TGTGCCAGCAGCTTATTTCCCAGGGGCACGTCTTCCTACGAGCAGTACTTC; cdr3_aa: CASSLFPRGTSSYEQYF
clone_size: NA; v_call: TRBV10-3; cdr3_length: 14; d_call: NA; j_call: TRBJ2-7; cdr3_nt: TGTGCCATCGGCCCAACAGGGGGGGACTACGAGCAGTACTTC; cdr3_aa: CAIGPTGGDYEQYF
clone_size: NA; v_call: TRBV3-1; cdr3_length: 16; d_call: NA; j_call: TRBJ2-1; cdr3_nt: TGTGCCAGCAGCCAAGACGGGACTTCCTACTTCGGTGAGCAGTTCTTC; cdr3_aa: CASSQDGTSYFGEQFF
clone_size: NA; v_call: TRBV9; cdr3_length: 18; d_call: TRBD2; j_call: TRBJ2-1; cdr3_nt: TGTGCCAGCAGCGTAGCTTCGGTTGGCGGGAGCTCCTACAATGAGCAGTTCTTC; cdr3_aa: CASSVASVGGSSYNEQFF
clone_size: once; v_call: TRBV20-1; cdr3_length: 20; d_call: TRBD2; j_call: TRBJ2-5; cdr3_nt: TGCAGTGCCCGTAGCCTTGACTGGACTAGCGGGAGCGCAAACCAAGAGACCCAGTACTTC; cdr3_aa: CSARSLDWTSGSANQETQYF
clone_size: NA; v_call: TRBV12-5; cdr3_length: 14; d_call: NA; j_call: TRBJ2-3; cdr3_nt: TGTGCTAGTGGTTTTGGGGGGCCGCTAGATACGCAGTATTTT; cdr3_aa: CASGFGGPLDTQYF
clone_size: NA; v_call: TRBV24-1; cdr3_length: 12; d_call: TRBD2; j_call: TRBJ2-1; cdr3_nt: TGTGCCACCAGAAACGGGAGGGGGGAGCAGTTCTTC; cdr3_aa: CATRNGRGEQFF
clone_size: NA; v_call: TRBV7-2; cdr3_length: 14; d_call: NA; j_call: TRBJ1-1; cdr3_nt: TGTGCCAGCACTACCGACCGTAGGGGGAATGAAGCTTTCTTT; cdr3_aa: CASTTDRRGNEAFF
clone_size: NA; v_call: TRBV20-1; cdr3_length: 13; d_call: TRBD2; j_call: TRBJ2-7; cdr3_nt: TGCAGTGCACTCGAGGGACTAGCCCTCGAGCAGTACTTC; cdr3_aa: CSALEGLALEQYF
clone_size: NA; v_call: TRBV10-3; cdr3_length: 15; d_call: TRBD2; j_call: TRBJ2-7; cdr3_nt: TGTGCCATCAGACCGACTAGCGGGACACCCTACGAGCTGTACTTC; cdr3_aa: CAIRPTSGTPYELYF
clone_size: many; v_call: TRBV7-2; cdr3_length: 11; d_call: NA; j_call: TRBJ2-5; cdr3_nt: TGTGCCACCGGATACGGAGAGACCCAGTACTTC; cdr3_aa: CATGYGETQYF
clone_size: NA; v_call: TRBV20-1; cdr3_length: 15; d_call: NA; j_call: TRBJ1-2; cdr3_nt: TGCAGTGCTAGAGGACGGACAGAAAATTTCTATGGCTACACCTTC; cdr3_aa: CSARGRTENFYGYTF
clone_size: NA; v_call: TRBV20-1; cdr3_length: 13; d_call: NA; j_call: TRBJ2-3; cdr3_nt: TGCAGTGCTATCCCCGCTGTTGAGCATACGCAGTATTTT; cdr3_aa: CSAIPAVEHTQYF
clone_size: NA; v_call: TRBV7-6; cdr3_length: 14; d_call: TRBD2; j_call: TRBJ2-3; cdr3_nt: TGTGCCAGCAGTTCTAAAAGCGGGATTGATACGCAGTATTTT; cdr3_aa: CASSSKSGIDTQYF
clone_size: many; v_call: TRBV20-1; cdr3_length: 14; d_call: NA; j_call: TRBJ2-3; cdr3_nt: TGCAGTGCTAGTTCGACAGTTAGCACAGATACGCAGTATTTT; cdr3_aa: CSASSTVSTDTQYF
clone_size: NA; v_call: TRBV29-1; cdr3_length: 13; d_call: TRBD1; j_call: TRBJ1-2; cdr3_nt: TGCAGCGCTGCCCTGGGACAGAACTATGGCTACACCTTC; cdr3_aa: CSAALGQNYGYTF
clone_size: NA; v_call: TRBV9; cdr3_length: 14; d_call: TRBD2; j_call: TRBJ2-5; cdr3_nt: TGTGCCAGCAGCGCGGGGGGGTACCAAGAGACCCAGTACTTC; cdr3_aa: CASSAGGYQETQYF
clone_size: NA; v_call: TRBV20-1; cdr3_length: 13; d_call: NA; j_call: TRBJ2-3; cdr3_nt: TGCAGTGCTAGGAGGTCTTACACAGATACGCAGTATTTT; cdr3_aa: CSARRSYTDTQYF
clone_size: NA; v_call: TRBV15; cdr3_length: 14; d_call: NA; j_call: TRBJ2-3; cdr3_nt: TGTGCCACCAGCAGAGATTACAGCACAGATACGCAGTATTTT; cdr3_aa: CATSRDYSTDTQYF
clone_size: NA; v_call: TRBV7-9; cdr3_length: 14; d_call: TRBD1; j_call: TRBJ1-4; cdr3_nt: TGTGCCAGCAGCCCGGGACAGGGCCAAGAAAAACTGTTTTTT; cdr3_aa: CASSPGQGQEKLFF
clone_size: NA; v_call: TRBV19; cdr3_length: 17; d_call: NA; j_call: TRBJ2-5; cdr3_nt: TGTGCCAGTAGTATGCTACTCTTCTCGGGCGGTGAAGAGACCCAGTACTTC; cdr3_aa: CASSMLLFSGGEETQYF
clone_size: few; v_call: TRBV4-2; cdr3_length: 13; d_call: NA; j_call: TRBJ1-2; cdr3_nt: TGTGCCAGCAGCCAAGATCTAAACAACGGCTACACCTTC; cdr3_aa: CASSQDLNNGYTF
clone_size: NA; v_call: TRBV7-8; cdr3_length: 17; d_call: TRBD2; j_call: TRBJ2-4; cdr3_nt: TGTGCCAGCAGTCATTACGGGGGACTAGCGTCCCAAAACATTCAGTACTTC; cdr3_aa: CASSHYGGLASQNIQYF
clone_size: NA; v_call: TRBV15; cdr3_length: 13; d_call: NA; j_call: TRBJ1-1; cdr3_nt: TGTGCCACCAGCGTCAATCAGGGGACTGAAGCTTTCTTT; cdr3_aa: CATSVNQGTEAFF
clone_size: few; v_call: TRBV12-3/TRBV12-4; cdr3_length: 15; d_call: TRBD1; j_call: TRBJ1-2; cdr3_nt: TGTGCCAGCAGTCCCCAGCTAACAGGGGGAAGTGGCTACACCTTC; cdr3_aa: CASSPQLTGGSGYTF
clone_size: NA; v_call: TRBV29-1; cdr3_length: 16; d_call: TRBD2; j_call: TRBJ2-1; cdr3_nt: TGCAGCGCCATAGCGGGAAGGATTATAGTGGGCAATGAGCAGTTCTTC; cdr3_aa: CSAIAGRIIVGNEQFF
clone_size: few; v_call: TRBV20-1; cdr3_length: 12; d_call: NA; j_call: TRBJ1-2; cdr3_nt: TGCAGTGCTCAGACCACAGTCTATGGCTACACCTTC; cdr3_aa: CSAQTTVYGYTF
clone_size: NA; v_call: TRBV5-5; cdr3_length: 14; d_call: NA; j_call: TRBJ2-4; cdr3_nt: TGTGCCAGCAGCCAGTCAATGGGAATTAACATTCAGTACTTC; cdr3_aa: CASSQSMGINIQYF
clone_size: NA; v_call: TRBV4-2; cdr3_length: 15; d_call: NA; j_call: TRBJ2-5; cdr3_nt: TGTGCCAGCAGCCAAGATCTCATCAGCCAAGAGACCCAGTACTTC; cdr3_aa: CASSQDLISQETQYF
clone_size: once; v_call: TRBV25-1; cdr3_length: 15; d_call: NA; j_call: TRBJ1-1; cdr3_nt: TGTGCCAGCAGTGAACGTCGGGGAGTCCGCACTGAAGCTTTCTTT; cdr3_aa: CASSERRGVRTEAFF
clone_size: NA; v_call: TRBV10-3; cdr3_length: 16; d_call: TRBD2; j_call: TRBJ2-7; cdr3_nt: TGCGCCACCAGTGATCCCCGACTAGCGGGATACTACGAGCAGTACTTC; cdr3_aa: CATSDPRLAGYYEQYF
clone_size: NA; v_call: TRBV4-2; cdr3_length: 16; d_call: NA; j_call: TRBJ2-3; cdr3_nt: TGTGCCAGCAGCCTTACTTCCACTTCTATTTTAGATACGCAGTATTTT; cdr3_aa: CASSLTSTSILDTQYF
clone_size: NA; v_call: TRBV28; cdr3_length: 12; d_call: TRBD1; j_call: TRBJ1-1; cdr3_nt: TGTGCCAGCAGCATTCCGGGACAGAGAGCTTTCTTT; cdr3_aa: CASSIPGQRAFF
clone_size: NA; v_call: TRBV6-5; cdr3_length: 16; d_call: TRBD2; j_call: TRBJ2-1; cdr3_nt: TGTGCCAGCAGTTACGGACTAGCGGGAGGGTTCAATGAGCAGTTCTTC; cdr3_aa: CASSYGLAGGFNEQFF
clone_size: few; v_call: TRBV20-1; cdr3_length: 13; d_call: NA; j_call: TRBJ1-2; cdr3_nt: TGCAGTGCTAGAGGAATAGGGGGTAGTGGCTACACCTTC; cdr3_aa: CSARGIGGSGYTF
clone_size: NA; v_call: TRBV5-1; cdr3_length: 15; d_call: TRBD1; j_call: TRBJ1-5; cdr3_nt: TGCGCCTGGCCGCTACAGGGGAATGGCAATCAGCCCCAGCATTTT; cdr3_aa: CAWPLQGNGNQPQHF
clone_size: NA; v_call: TRBV10-3; cdr3_length: 16; d_call: TRBD2; j_call: TRBJ2-5; cdr3_nt: TGTGCCACCTTTGGTACCGGGACTAGCGGGAGCAATGAGCAGTACTTC; cdr3_aa: CATFGTGTSGSNEQYF